This passage covers 20 T cell receptor beta chains from one sample sequenced in a study of graft-versus-host responses after intestinal transplantation. The antigens of these receptors remain unknown. Assay: immunoSEQ multiplex PCR; the TCRdb copy retains only in-frame clones and omits some. The sample lists 77,000 or so clones, 90% to 95% occurring once. Sequencing used unstimulated CD8+ T cells sorted from spleen or lymph node cells, obtained before intestinal transplant. Receptors were obtained from a human donor who received an intestinal transplant.

This sequence joins TRBV9 and TRBJ2-7; TRBD1 aligns across 7 bases. The ends lost 4 bases at V and 3 bases at J; junction bases unmatched: 10. Germline V gene sequence: CDR1 SGDLS, CDR2 YYNGEE. CDR3 length: 15 amino acids. CDR3 in DNA: TGTGCCAGCAGCCCCGACCGGGACAGCTACTACGAGCAGTACTTC. Residues: CASSPDRDSYYEQYF.

The chain recombines TRBV11-2 with TRBJ2-3; 13 bases line up with TRBD2. The CDR3 extends over 18 amino acids. The V gene's germline CDR1 is SGHAT and CDR2 FQNNGV. The V segment lost 3 bases and the J segment 8 bases; nucleotides outside the gene matches: 14. The CDR3 region has the DNA TGTGCCAGCAGCTTTGCACTTAAACTAGCGGGAGGGGGGCGTACGCAGTATTTT. Protein sequence: CASSFALKLAGGGRTQYF.

The chain couples TRBV18 to TRBJ2-5; perhaps TRBD2 as D (5 bases). Trimming pared 0 bases from V and 3 bases from J, leaving 11 bases between. The CDR3 is 15 residues long. In germline, CDR1 is KGHSH, CDR2 LQKENI. The CDR3 sequence is CASSPPSLAKETQYF. In nucleotides, the CDR3 is TGTGCCAGCTCACCACCGTCCCTAGCTAAAGAGACCCAGTACTTC.

The chain is built from TRBV28 and TRBJ2-1; TRBD2 agrees at 9 bases. Germline-derived CDR1 and CDR2 are MDHEN and SYDVKM. The J segment lost 9 bases and the V segment lost 5 bases, leaving 8 bases of the junction unmatched. CDR3 size: 14 residues. CDR3 loop: CASSAVAGVGEQFF. The CDR3 bases are TGTGCCAGCAGTGCTGTAGCGGGAGTCGGTGAGCAGTTCTTC.

Worth noting for this clone: Different DNA sequences within this sample yield the same CDR3. The DNA of the CDR3 is TGTGCCAGCAGCTTATCTTTATATCTTAGCAATCAGCCCCAGCATTTT. Encoded protein: CASSLSLYLSNQPQHF. This sequence joins TRBV7-2 and TRBJ1-5; D ambiguous. The CDR3 totals 16 residues. The ends were cut back, 2 bases at V and 0 bases at J, with 11 bases in the middle. Germline V gene sequence: CDR1 SGHTA, CDR2 FQGNSA.

V usage is TRBV5-1 and J usage is TRBJ2-4; D call uncertain. V lost 2 bases and J lost 3, with 21 bases in between. Germline lookup yields CDR1 SGHRS and CDR2 YFSETQ. This CDR3 has 18 amino acids. CDR3 sequence (DNA): TGCGCCAGCAGCTTCCCCTGGTCGGTGGAGATTGTCAAAAACATTCAGTACTTC. Its translation: CASSFPWSVEIVKNIQYF.

CDR3 coding DNA: TGCGCCAGCAGATCAGGGACAGGGGGCTTTGGGCAAGAGACCCAGTACTTC. Encoded protein: CASRSGTGGFGQETQYF. The chain employs TRBV5-1 and TRBJ2-5; 12 bases align to TRBD1. The CDR3 is made up of 17 amino acids. V was pared by 5 bases and J by 2 bases, with 10 bases of the junction left unmatched. Germline values: CDR1 SGHRS, CDR2 YFSETQ.

J is TRBJ1-1 and V is TRBV4-2; maybe TRBD1 (5 bases). Germline values: CDR1 LGHNA, CDR2 YNFKEQ. The V and J ends lost 3 bases and 1 base respectively, with 6 bases between them. The CDR3 has 13 amino acids. The CDR3 DNA reads as TGTGCCAGCAGCCAGGGACGGAACACTGAAGCTTTCTTT. Translated: CASSQGRNTEAFF.

The chain has TRBV7-9 and TRBJ1-5; D is possibly TRBD1 (5 bases). The V end lost 0 bases, the J end lost 5 bases, and 8 bases lay between the germline ends. Per the germline V gene, CDR1 is SEHNR and CDR2 is FQNEAQ (reference sequence). CDR3 length: 14 amino acids. CDR3 sequence: CASSLAGADQPQHF. Written as DNA, the CDR3 is TGTGCCAGCAGCTTAGCAGGGGCAGATCAGCCCCAGCATTTT.

This sequence joins TRBV6-5 and TRBJ2-1, with D possibly being TRBD2 (6 bases). Trimming left V 3 bases short and J 5 bases short, with 17 bases between. Germline V CDR1 and CDR2: MNHEY, SVGAGI. CDR3 size: 16 residues. CDR3 nucleotides: TGTGCCAGCAGTTATCCGAAAGGAGGGCCCCACAATGAGCAGTTCTTC. Protein product: CASSYPKGGPHNEQFF.

The gene calls are TRBV11-2 and TRBJ2-5; a possible D gene is TRBD2 (6 bases). This CDR3 is 15 amino acids long. CDR1 and CDR2 (germline): SGHAT, FQNNGV. V shed 3 bases and J shed 4 bases, with 15 bases lying between them. CDR3 nucleotide sequence: TGTGCCAGCAGCTTCTGGGAGGTTGATCGAGAGACCCAGTACTTC. Residues: CASSFWEVDRETQYF.

The gene calls are TRBV7-9 and TRBJ2-4, with a tentative D call TRBD1 (6 bases). CDR3 length: 17 residues. Germline V lookup: CDR1 SEHNR, CDR2 FQNEAQ (reference sequence). V was trimmed by 1 base and J by 2 bases, leaving 15 bases between them. DNA of the CDR3: TGTGCCAGCAGCTTAGGAAGCCCAGGGGATACCAAAAACATTCAGTACTTC. Translation gives CASSLGSPGDTKNIQYF.

The V call is TRBV28, the J call TRBJ2-5; D assignment may be TRBD1 or TRBD2 (5 bases each). The germline gives CDR1 MDHEN, CDR2 SYDVKM. V was pared by 7 bases and J by 4 bases, with 13 bases between. This CDR3 is built from 13 residues. CDR3: CASMRGSGETQYF. As DNA, the CDR3 is TGTGCCAGCATGAGGGGATCCGGAGAGACCCAGTACTTC.

V is TRBV6-1 and J is TRBJ2-5, with D possibly TRBD1 on 6 matching bases. Germline assignment: CDR1 MNHNS and CDR2 SASEGT. The CDR3 has 16 amino acids. V lost 4 bases to trimming and J lost 5 bases, with 20 bases between them. CDR3 protein: CASSAFDRPHGETQYF. The CDR3 nucleotides read TGTGCCAGCAGTGCGTTCGACAGGCCACACGGGGAGACCCAGTACTTC.

This clone is a singleton in its sample. V is TRBV28 and J is TRBJ2-2; 9 positions match TRBD1. CDR3 size: 17 residues. The ends lost 1 base at V and 2 bases at J; junction bases unmatched: 5. CDR1 is MDHEN and CDR2 is SYDVKM in the germline V gene. The CDR3 here is CASSLLTDRGNTGELFF. In DNA, the CDR3 is TGTGCCAGCAGTTTATTGACGGACAGGGGAAACACCGGGGAGCTGTTTTTT.

The chain uses TRBV27 and TRBJ2-1; 11 bases map to TRBD2. V lost 5 bases and J lost 9; bases outside the gene matches: 9. This CDR3 is 15 amino acids long. Germline V gene sequence: CDR1 MNHEY, CDR2 SMNVEV (reference sequence). DNA for the CDR3: TGTGCCAGCAGTCCCCTAGCGGGGGGAGGAGGTGAGCAGTTCTTC. Amino acids: CASSPLAGGGGEQFF.

V usage is TRBV7-6 and J usage is TRBJ2-3; D gene uncertain. Trimming shortened V by 0 bases and J by 8 bases, and 6 bases separated the two germline ends. The CDR3 sequence is 12 residues long. Germline CDR1 reads SGHVS; CDR2 reads FNYEAQ. In DNA form, the CDR3 reads TGTGCCAGCAGCTTAGCCGACGGTACGCAGTATTTT. This codes for CASSLADGTQYF.

CDR3 sequence (DNA): TGTGCCAGCAGCGTAGGGGCCCGAGGGATCTCCTACAATGAGCAGTTCTTC. Encoded protein: CASSVGARGISYNEQFF. The V gene is TRBV9, the J gene TRBJ2-1; possibly TRBD2 for D (5 bases). The germline V gene encodes CDR1 SGDLS and CDR2 YYNGEE. This CDR3 has 17 amino acids. V shed 0 bases and J shed 0 bases, with 13 bases lying between them.

The chain uses TRBV27 and TRBJ2-7, with D perhaps being TRBD1 or TRBD2 (6 bases each). V dropped 2 bases and J dropped 3 bases, with 11 bases sitting between them. CDR3 length: 14 residues. Germline loops: CDR1 MNHEY, CDR2 SMNVEV (reference sequence). CDR3 coding DNA: TGTGCCAGCAGTTTAAGGGGGGCTCGCTACGAGCAGTACTTC. Its protein product is CASSLRGARYEQYF.

The rearrangement joins TRBV28 to TRBJ1-6; D is uncertain. V was shortened by 10 bases and J by 6 bases, with 19 bases between the two germline ends. In germline, CDR1 is MDHEN, CDR2 SYDVKM. The CDR3 is 15 amino acids. The chain's CDR3 is CATGTRREPNSPLHF. The CDR3 DNA reads as TGTGCCACCGGCACCCGACGCGAACCTAATTCACCCCTCCACTTT.